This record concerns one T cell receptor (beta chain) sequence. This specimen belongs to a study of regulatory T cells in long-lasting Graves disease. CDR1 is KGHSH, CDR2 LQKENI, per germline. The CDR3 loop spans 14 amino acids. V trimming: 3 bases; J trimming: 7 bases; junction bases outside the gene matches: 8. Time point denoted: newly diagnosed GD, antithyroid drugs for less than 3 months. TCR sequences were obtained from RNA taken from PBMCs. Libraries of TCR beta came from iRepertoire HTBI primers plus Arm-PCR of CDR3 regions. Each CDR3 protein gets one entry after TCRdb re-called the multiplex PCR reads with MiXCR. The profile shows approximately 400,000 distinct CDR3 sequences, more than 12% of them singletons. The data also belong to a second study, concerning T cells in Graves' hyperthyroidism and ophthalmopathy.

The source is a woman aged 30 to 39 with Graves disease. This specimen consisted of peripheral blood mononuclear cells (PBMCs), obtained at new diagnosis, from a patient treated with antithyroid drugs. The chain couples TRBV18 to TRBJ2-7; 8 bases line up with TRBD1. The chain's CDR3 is CASSPGQAGFEQYF. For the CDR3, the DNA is TGTGCCAGCTCACCGGGACAGGCCGGATTTGAGCAGTACTTC. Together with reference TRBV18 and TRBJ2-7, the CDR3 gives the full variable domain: NAGVMQNPRHLVRRRGQEARLRCSPMKGHSHVYWYRQLPEEGLKFMVYLQKENIIDESGMPKERFSAEFPKEGPSILRIQQVVRGDSAAYFCASSPGQAGFEQYFGPGTRLTVT.